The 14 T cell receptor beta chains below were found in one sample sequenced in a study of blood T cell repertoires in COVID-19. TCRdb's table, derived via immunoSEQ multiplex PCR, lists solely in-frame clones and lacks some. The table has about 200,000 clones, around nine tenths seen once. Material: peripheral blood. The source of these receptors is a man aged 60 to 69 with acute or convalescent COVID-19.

CDR3 coding DNA: TGTGCCAGCAGATCAGGGGGTTCGAGCTATGGCTACACCTTC. Translating gives CASRSGGSSYGYTF. The chain employs TRBV7-9 and TRBJ1-2, with TRBD1 identical over 7 bases. The CDR3 length is 14 residues. J gave up 4 bases and V 6 bases, and 8 bases lay outside the gene matches. Germline lookup yields CDR1 SEHNR and CDR2 FQNEAQ (reference sequence).

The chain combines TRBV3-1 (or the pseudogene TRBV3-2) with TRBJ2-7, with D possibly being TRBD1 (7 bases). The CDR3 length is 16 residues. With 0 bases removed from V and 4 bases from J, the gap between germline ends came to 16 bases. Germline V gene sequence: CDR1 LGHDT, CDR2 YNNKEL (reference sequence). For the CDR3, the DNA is TGTGCCAGCAGCCAAGAAGGCCAGGGGGGATGGTACGAGCAGTACTTC. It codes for CASSQEGQGGWYEQYF.

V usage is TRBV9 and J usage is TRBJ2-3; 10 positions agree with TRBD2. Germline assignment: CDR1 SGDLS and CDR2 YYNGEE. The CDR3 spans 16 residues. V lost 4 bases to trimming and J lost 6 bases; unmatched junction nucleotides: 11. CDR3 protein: CASSTPSGGLGDTQYF. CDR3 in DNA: TGTGCCAGCAGCACGCCTAGCGGGGGCCTGGGGGATACGCAGTATTTT.

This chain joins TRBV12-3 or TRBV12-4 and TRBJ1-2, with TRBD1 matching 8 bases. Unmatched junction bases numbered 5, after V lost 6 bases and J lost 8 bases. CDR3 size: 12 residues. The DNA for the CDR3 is TGTGCCAGCAGCCCAGGGGGCCTCGGCTACACCTTC. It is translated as CASSPGGLGYTF.

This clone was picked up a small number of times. CDR3 DNA: TGTGCCAGCAGCTTAGGGGCGGGCCAAGGCACTGAAGCTTTCTTT. Translation gives CASSLGAGQGTEAFF. The chain is built from TRBV7-9 and TRBJ1-1; D unclear. V gave up 1 base and J gave up 4 bases, with 13 bases separating them. The CDR3 contains 15 residues. Per germline, CDR1 SEHNR and CDR2 FQNEAQ (reference sequence). Complete variable domain (other parts from reference TRBV7-9 and TRBJ1-1): DTGVSQNPRHKITKRGQNVTFRCDPISEHNRLYWYRQTLGQGPEFLTYFQNEAQLEKSRLLSDRFSAERPKGSFSTLEIQRTEQGDSAMYLCASSLGAGQGTEAFFGQGTRLTVV.

Written as DNA, the CDR3 is TGTGCCAGCAGTCACAGAGGGGACACGCCAAACTATGGCTACACCTTC. Its translation is CASSHRGDTPNYGYTF. The J gene is TRBJ1-2, the V gene TRBV27; D is possibly TRBD1 (6 bases). The CDR3 runs to 16 residues. V was clipped by 5 bases and J by 2 bases, with 18 bases between them. Germline CDR1 reads MNHEY; CDR2 reads SMNVEV (reference sequence).

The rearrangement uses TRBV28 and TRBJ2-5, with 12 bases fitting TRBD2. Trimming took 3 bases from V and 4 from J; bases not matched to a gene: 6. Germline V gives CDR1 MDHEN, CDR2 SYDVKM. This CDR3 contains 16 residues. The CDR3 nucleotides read TGTGCCAGCAGTTTCAGTTCTAGCGGGGGGGGAGAGACCCAGTACTTC. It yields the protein CASSFSSSGGGETQYF.

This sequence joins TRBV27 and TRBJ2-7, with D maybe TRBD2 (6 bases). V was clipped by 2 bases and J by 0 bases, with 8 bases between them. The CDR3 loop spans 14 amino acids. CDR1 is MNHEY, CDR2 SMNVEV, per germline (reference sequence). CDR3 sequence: CASSLGGSSYEQYF. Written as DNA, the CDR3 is TGTGCCAGCAGTTTAGGGGGGAGCTCCTACGAGCAGTACTTC.

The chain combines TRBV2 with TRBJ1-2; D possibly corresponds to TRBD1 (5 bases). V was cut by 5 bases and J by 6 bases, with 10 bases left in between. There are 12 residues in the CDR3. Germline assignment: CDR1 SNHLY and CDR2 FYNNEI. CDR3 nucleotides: TGTGCCAGCAGTCCCAGGGTCGATGGCTACACCTTC. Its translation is CASSPRVDGYTF.

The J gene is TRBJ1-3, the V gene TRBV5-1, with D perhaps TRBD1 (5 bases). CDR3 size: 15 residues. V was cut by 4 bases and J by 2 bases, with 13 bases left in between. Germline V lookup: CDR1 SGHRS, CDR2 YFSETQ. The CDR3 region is CASSSGTPAGNTIYF. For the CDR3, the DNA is TGCGCCAGCAGCAGCGGGACTCCGGCTGGAAACACCATATATTTT.

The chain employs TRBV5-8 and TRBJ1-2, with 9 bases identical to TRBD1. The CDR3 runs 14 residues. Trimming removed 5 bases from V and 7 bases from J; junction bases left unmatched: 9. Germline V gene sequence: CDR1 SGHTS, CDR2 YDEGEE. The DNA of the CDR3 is TGTGCCAGCAGTAAGGGACAGGGCCTCCCTGGCTACACCTTC. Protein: CASSKGQGLPGYTF.

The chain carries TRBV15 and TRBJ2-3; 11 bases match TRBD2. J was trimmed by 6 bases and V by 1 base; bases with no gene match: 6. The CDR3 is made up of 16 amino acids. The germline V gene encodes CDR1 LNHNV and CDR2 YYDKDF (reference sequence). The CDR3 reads CATSRASGGSTDTQYF. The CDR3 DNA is TGTGCCACCAGCAGAGCTAGCGGGGGGTCCACGGATACGCAGTATTTT.

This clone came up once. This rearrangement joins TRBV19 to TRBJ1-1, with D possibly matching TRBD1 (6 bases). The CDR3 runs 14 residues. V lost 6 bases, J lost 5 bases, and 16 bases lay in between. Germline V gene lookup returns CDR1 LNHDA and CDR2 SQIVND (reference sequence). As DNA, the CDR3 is TGTGCCAGTAGAACGGGACAAGTATATACTGAAGCTTTCTTT. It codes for CASRTGQVYTEAFF.

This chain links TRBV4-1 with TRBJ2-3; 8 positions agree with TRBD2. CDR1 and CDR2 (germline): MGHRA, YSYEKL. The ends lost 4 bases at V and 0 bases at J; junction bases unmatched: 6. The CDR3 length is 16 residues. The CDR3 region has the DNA TGCGCCAGCAGCCGCCCGGGGGGGCCTAGCACAGATACGCAGTATTTT. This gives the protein CASSRPGGPSTDTQYF.